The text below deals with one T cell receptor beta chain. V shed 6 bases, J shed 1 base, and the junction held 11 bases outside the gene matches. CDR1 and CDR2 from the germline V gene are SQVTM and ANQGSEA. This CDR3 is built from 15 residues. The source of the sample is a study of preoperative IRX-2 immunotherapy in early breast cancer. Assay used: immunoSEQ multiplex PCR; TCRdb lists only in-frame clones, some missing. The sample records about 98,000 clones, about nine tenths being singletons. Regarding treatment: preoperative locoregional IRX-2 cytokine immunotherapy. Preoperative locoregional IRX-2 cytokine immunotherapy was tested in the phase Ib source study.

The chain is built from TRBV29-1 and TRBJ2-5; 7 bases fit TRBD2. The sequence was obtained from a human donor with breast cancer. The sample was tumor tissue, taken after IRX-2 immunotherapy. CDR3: CSVDSIGTTQETQYF. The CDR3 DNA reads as TGCAGCGTCGACTCAATTGGGACTACCCAAGAGACCCAGTACTTC.